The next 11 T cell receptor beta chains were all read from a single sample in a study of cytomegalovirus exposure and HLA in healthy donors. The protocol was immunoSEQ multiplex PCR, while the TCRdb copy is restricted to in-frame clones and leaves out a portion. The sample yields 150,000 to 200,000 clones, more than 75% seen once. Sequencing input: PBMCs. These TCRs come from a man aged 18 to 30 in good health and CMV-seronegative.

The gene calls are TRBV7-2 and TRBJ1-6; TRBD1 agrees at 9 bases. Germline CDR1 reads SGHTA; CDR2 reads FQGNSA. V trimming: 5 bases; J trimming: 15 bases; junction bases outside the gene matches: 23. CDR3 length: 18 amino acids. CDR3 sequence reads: CASSLPDLYRDRVLYLHF. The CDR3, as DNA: TGTGCCAGCAGCCTTCCGGACTTGTACCGGGACAGGGTTTTGTACCTCCACTTT.

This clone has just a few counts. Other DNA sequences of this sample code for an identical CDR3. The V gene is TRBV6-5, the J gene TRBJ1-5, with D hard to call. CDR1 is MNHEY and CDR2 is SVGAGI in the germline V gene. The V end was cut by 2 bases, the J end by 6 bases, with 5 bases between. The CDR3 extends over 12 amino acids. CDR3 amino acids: CASSYPGQPQHF. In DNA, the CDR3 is TGTGCCAGCAGTTACCCCGGTCAGCCCCAGCATTTT.

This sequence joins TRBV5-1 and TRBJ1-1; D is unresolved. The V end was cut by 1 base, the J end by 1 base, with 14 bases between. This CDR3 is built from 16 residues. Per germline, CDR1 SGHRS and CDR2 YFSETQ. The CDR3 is CASSLLRAAGNTEAFF. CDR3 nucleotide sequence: TGCGCCAGCAGCTTGCTTCGGGCAGCGGGGAACACTGAAGCTTTCTTT.

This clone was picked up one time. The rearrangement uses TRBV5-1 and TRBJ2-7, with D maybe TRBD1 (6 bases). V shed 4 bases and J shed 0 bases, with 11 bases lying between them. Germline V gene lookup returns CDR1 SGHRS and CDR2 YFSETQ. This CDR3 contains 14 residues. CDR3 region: CASSQTQGSYEQYF. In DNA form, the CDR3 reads TGCGCCAGCAGCCAAACACAGGGCTCCTACGAGCAGTACTTC.

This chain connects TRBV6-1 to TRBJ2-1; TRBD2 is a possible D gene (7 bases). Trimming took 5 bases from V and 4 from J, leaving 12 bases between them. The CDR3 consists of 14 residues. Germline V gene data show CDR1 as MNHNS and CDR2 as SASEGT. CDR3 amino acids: CASSLAGAYNEQFF. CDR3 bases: TGTGCCAGCAGTCTGGCGGGGGCTTACAATGAGCAGTTCTTC.

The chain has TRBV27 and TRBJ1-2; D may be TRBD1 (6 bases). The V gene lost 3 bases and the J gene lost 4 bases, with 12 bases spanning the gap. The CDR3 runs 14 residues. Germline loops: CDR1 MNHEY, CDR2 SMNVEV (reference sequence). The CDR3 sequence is CASSFRGASYGYTF. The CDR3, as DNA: TGTGCCAGCAGTTTCCGGGGGGCTTCCTATGGCTACACCTTC.

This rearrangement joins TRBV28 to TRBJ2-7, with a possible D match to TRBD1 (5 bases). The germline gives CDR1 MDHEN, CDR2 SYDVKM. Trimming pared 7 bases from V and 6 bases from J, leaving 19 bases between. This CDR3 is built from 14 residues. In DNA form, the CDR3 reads TGTGCCAGCACCACACGGCAGGGTAGGGCCGAGCAGTACTTC. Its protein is CASTTRQGRAEQYF.

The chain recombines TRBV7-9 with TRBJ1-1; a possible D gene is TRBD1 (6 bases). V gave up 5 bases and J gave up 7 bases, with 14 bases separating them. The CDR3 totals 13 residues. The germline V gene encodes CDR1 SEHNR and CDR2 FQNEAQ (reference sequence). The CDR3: CASSTRGLGEAFF. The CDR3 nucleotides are TGTGCCAGCAGCACCAGGGGTCTCGGTGAAGCTTTCTTT. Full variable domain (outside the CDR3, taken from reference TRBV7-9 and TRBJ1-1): DTGVSQNPRHKITKRGQNVTFRCDPISEHNRLYWYRQTLGQGPEFLTYFQNEAQLEKSRLLSDRFSAERPKGSFSTLEIQRTEQGDSAMYLCASSTRGLGEAFFGQGTRLTVV.

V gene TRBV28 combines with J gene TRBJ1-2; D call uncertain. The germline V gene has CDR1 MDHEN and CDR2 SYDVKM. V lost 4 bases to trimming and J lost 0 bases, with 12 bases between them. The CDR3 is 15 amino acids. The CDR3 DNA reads TGTGCCAGCAGTTCCATGGGGAGAGCTAACTATGGCTACACCTTC. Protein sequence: CASSSMGRANYGYTF.

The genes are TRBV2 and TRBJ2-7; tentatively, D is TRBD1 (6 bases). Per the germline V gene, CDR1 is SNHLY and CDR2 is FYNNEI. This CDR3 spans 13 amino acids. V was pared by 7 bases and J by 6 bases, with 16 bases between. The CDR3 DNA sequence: TGTGCCAGCATCCCGGACAGTCTCGGCGAGCAGTACGTC. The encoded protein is CASIPDSLGEQYV.

The chain's CDR3 is CASSPSGADTQYF. CDR3 sequence (DNA): TGTGCCAGCAGCCCCTCAGGGGCAGATACGCAGTATTTT. The chain combines TRBV4-2 with TRBJ2-3, with D possibly matching TRBD1 (6 bases). The CDR3 is 13 amino acids. Trimming removed 4 bases at V and 4 bases at J, with 9 bases between. Per the germline V gene, CDR1 is LGHNA and CDR2 is YNFKEQ.